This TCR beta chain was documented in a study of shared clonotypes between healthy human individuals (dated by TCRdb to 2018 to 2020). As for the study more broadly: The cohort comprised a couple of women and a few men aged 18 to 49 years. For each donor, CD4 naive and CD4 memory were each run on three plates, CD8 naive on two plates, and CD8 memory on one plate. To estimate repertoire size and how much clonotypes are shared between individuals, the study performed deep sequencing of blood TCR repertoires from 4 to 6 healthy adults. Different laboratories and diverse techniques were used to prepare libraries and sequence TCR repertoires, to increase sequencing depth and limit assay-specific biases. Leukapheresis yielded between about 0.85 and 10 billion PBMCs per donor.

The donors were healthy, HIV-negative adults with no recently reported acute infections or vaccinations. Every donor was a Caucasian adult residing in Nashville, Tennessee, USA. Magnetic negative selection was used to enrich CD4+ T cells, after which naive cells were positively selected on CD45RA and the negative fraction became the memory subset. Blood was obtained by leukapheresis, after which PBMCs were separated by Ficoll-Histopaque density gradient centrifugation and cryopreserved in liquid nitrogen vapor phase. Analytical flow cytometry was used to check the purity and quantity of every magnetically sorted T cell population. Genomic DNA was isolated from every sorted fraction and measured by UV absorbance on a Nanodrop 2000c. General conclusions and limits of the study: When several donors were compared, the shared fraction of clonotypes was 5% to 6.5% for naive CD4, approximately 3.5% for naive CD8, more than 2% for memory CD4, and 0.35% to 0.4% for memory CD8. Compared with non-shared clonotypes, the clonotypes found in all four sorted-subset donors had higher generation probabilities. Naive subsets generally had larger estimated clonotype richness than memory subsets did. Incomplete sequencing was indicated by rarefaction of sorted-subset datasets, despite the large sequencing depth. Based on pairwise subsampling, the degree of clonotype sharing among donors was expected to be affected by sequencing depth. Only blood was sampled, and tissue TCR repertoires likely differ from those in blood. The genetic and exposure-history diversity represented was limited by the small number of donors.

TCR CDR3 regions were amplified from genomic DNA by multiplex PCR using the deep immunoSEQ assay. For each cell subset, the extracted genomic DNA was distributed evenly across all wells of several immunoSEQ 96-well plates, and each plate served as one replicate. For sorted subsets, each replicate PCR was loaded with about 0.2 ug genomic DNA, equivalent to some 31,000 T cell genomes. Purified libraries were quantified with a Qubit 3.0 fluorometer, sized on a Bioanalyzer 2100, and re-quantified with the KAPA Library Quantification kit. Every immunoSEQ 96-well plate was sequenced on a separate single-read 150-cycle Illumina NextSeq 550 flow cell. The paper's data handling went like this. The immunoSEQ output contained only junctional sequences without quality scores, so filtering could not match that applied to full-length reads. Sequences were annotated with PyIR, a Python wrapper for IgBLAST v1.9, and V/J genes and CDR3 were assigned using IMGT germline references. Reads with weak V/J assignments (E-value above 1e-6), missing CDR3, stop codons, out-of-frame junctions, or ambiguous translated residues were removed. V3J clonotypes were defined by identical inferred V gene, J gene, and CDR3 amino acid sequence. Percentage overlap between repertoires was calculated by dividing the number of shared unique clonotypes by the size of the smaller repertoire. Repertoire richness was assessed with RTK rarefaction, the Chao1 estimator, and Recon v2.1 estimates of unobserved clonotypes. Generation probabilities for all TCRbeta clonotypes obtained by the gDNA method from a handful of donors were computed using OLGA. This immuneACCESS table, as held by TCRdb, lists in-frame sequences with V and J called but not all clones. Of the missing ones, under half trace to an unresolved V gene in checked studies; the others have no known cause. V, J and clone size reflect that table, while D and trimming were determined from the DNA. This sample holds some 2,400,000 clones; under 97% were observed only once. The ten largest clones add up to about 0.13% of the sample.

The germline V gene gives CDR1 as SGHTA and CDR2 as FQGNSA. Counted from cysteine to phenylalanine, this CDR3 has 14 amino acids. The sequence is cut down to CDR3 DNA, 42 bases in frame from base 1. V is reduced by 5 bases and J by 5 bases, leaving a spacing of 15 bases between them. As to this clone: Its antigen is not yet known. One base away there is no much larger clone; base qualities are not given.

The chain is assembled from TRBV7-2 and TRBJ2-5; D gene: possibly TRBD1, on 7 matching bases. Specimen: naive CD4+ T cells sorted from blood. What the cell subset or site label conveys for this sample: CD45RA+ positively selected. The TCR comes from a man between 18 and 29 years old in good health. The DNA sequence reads TGTGCCAGCAGCGTTCAGGGGGGCGGCGAGACCCAGTACTTC. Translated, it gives CASSVQGGGETQYF.